This TCR beta chain was retrieved from a study of blood T cell repertoires in COVID-19. Overall study context: Material from acute and convalescent COVID-19 was sourced from the United States, Italy and Spain. The cDNA or gDNA used as material had been derived from T cells, B-cell-depleted T cells, or PBMCs.

This clone occurred once. This CDR3 comprises 15 residues. Germline values: CDR1 SQVTM, CDR2 ANQGSEA. Trimming removed 0 bases at V and 6 bases at J, with 17 bases between. Original processing notes: Amplified reference gene primers provided the basis for estimating nucleated cell counts. Profiled with immunoSEQ multiplex PCR; TCRdb holds only in-frame clones, not every one. Clone size and V and J calls were adopted from that table, with D and trimming inferred from the DNA. There are some 390,000 clones in the sample; about 88% occur only once, and 1.5% to 1.8% lies in the top ten. The sample was peripheral blood. The chain recombines TRBV29-1 with TRBJ1-1, with D perhaps matching TRBD1 (5 bases). The sequence was collected from a woman aged 40 to 50 with COVID-19, enrolled during active disease. The CDR3 protein is CSVEDRVRGFAEAFF. CDR3 DNA sequence: TGCAGCGTTGAAGACAGGGTAAGGGGATTCGCTGAAGCTTTCTTT.